The next 13 T cell receptor beta chains were all read from a single sample in a study of cytomegalovirus exposure and HLA in healthy donors. A multiplex PCR was run with 60 Vbeta primers and 13 Jbeta primers. The method was immunoSEQ multiplex PCR; TCRdb's version includes in-frame clones alone and lacks a portion of them. Of around 140,000 clones detected, 77% appear once; the ten largest clones hold roughly 4.3%. The material sequenced was PBMCs. The origin of the receptors is a male donor in good health and CMV-seronegative.

The rearrangement joins TRBV27 to TRBJ2-1; TRBD2 matches 13 bases. Germline V gene data show CDR1 as MNHEY and CDR2 as SMNVEV (reference sequence). This CDR3 is built from 16 residues. V shed 1 base and J 7 bases; nucleotides not matched to a gene: 4. The chain's CDR3 is CASSLWLTSGGNEQFF. Here the CDR3 DNA reads TGTGCCAGCAGTTTATGGTTGACTAGCGGGGGGAATGAGCAGTTCTTC.

This sequence joins TRBV6-5 and TRBJ2-7; weak D call: TRBD2 (5 bases). CDR3 length: 13 residues. Per the germline V gene, CDR1 is MNHEY and CDR2 is SVGAGI. Trimming stripped 6 bases from V and 4 bases from J, with 13 bases between. CDR3 region: CASSRRTDYEQYF. Written as DNA, the CDR3 is TGTGCCAGCAGCCGCCGGACTGATTACGAGCAGTACTTC.

The V and J genes are TRBV13 and TRBJ2-3, with D possibly being TRBD2 (6 bases). Germline lookup yields CDR1 PRHDT and CDR2 FYEKMQ (reference sequence). Trimming removed 2 bases from V and 4 bases from J, with 10 bases in between. CDR3 length: 14 residues. DNA for the CDR3: TGTGCCAGCAGCTTACGATTAGCGGCAGATACGCAGTATTTT. Residues: CASSLRLAADTQYF.

This sequence joins TRBV5-1 and TRBJ2-2, with 12 positions matching TRBD2. After removal of 4 bases from V and 5 bases from J, the junction contained 9 bases not matched to a gene. The CDR3 length is 17 residues. The germline CDR1 and CDR2 sequences are SGHRS and YFSETQ. CDR3 in DNA: TGCGCCAGCAGCCCGACTAGCGGGAGTTCCTGGACCGGGGAGCTGTTTTTT. The encoded protein is CASSPTSGSSWTGELFF.

Note on this clone: One end of the junction varies from germline; a read error may be responsible. This sample also contains other DNA sequences that code for the same CDR3. This sequence joins TRBV5-1 and TRBJ2-7; the match to TRBD1 covers 8 bases. Germline-derived CDR1 and CDR2 are SGHRS and YFSETQ. The CDR3 sequence is 15 residues long. The CDR3 region has the DNA TGCGCCAGCAGCTTAGTGACAGGGGAGTCCTACGAGCAATACTTC. Protein: CASSLVTGESYEQYF.

CDR3 nucleotides: TGCGCCAGCAGCTTGAGGGACTCGGCCTACAATGAGCAGTTCTTC. Its translation: CASSLRDSAYNEQFF. This rearrangement joins TRBV5-1 to TRBJ2-1, with D possibly TRBD2 on 6 matching bases. The V gene's germline CDR1 is SGHRS and CDR2 YFSETQ. The CDR3 length is 15 residues. The V end lost 1 base, the J end lost 2 bases, and 10 bases lay between the germline ends.

V and J are TRBV7-3 and TRBJ2-3; D perhaps matches TRBD1 (5 bases). Germline CDR1 is SGHTA and CDR2 is FQGTGA. The CDR3 totals 15 residues. Trimming took 5 bases from V and 0 from J, leaving 12 bases between them. Here the CDR3 reads CASSGHPTSTDTQYF. The CDR3 region has the DNA TGTGCCAGCAGCGGACACCCAACTAGCACAGATACGCAGTATTTT.

The chain has TRBV19 and TRBJ1-2; 8 bases agree with TRBD1. CDR1 is LNHDA and CDR2 is SQIVND in the germline V gene (reference sequence). Trimming removed 4 bases from V and 4 bases from J; junction bases left unmatched: 5. The CDR3 spans 14 residues. CDR3: CASSTPGTGYGYTF. CDR3 nucleotide sequence: TGTGCCAGTAGTACCCCCGGGACAGGCTATGGCTACACCTTC.

The gene calls are TRBV4-2 and TRBJ2-1; D is unresolved. The CDR3 runs to 16 residues. The ends were cut back, 0 bases at V and 0 bases at J, with 9 bases in the middle. Germline lookup yields CDR1 LGHNA and CDR2 YNFKEQ. The CDR3 bases are TGTGCCAGCAGCCAAGATCGTGCCGGCTCCTACAATGAGCAGTTCTTC. Translation: CASSQDRAGSYNEQFF.

V is TRBV9 and J is TRBJ2-1; TRBD2 agrees at 9 bases. The CDR3 consists of 18 residues. The germline V gene has CDR1 SGDLS and CDR2 YYNGEE. The ends lost 0 bases at V and 5 bases at J; junction bases unmatched: 12. CDR3 residues: CASSVVRLAGPGDNEQFF. CDR3 coding DNA: TGTGCCAGCAGCGTAGTTCGCCTAGCGGGGCCCGGGGACAATGAGCAGTTCTTC.

The chain employs TRBV19 and TRBJ2-7; 9 nucleotides align to TRBD1. V was clipped by 5 bases and J by 6 bases; unmatched bases: 2. There are 12 residues in the CDR3. In germline, CDR1 is LNHDA, CDR2 SQIVND (reference sequence). In nucleotides, the CDR3 is TGTGCCAGTAGTCAGGGACAGGGCGAGCAGTACTTC. Encoded protein: CASSQGQGEQYF.

This chain uses TRBV15 with TRBJ2-6; D is unclear. The CDR3 consists of 17 residues. V lost 1 base and J lost 0, with 10 bases in between. Germline CDR1 LNHNV, CDR2 YYDKDF (reference sequence). CDR3 in amino acids: CATSRVKANSGANVLTF. The CDR3 nucleotides are TGTGCCACCAGCAGAGTGAAAGCTAACTCTGGGGCCAACGTCCTGACTTTC.

The rearrangement uses TRBV6-5 and TRBJ1-2, with 9 bases lining up with TRBD1. V lost 0 bases to trimming and J lost 6 bases; unmatched junction nucleotides: 5. The germline V gene has CDR1 MNHEY and CDR2 SVGAGI. The CDR3 has 15 residues. CDR3 residues: CASSYSTGGVDGYTF. In nucleotides, the CDR3 is TGTGCCAGCAGTTACTCGACAGGGGGGGTTGATGGCTACACCTTC.